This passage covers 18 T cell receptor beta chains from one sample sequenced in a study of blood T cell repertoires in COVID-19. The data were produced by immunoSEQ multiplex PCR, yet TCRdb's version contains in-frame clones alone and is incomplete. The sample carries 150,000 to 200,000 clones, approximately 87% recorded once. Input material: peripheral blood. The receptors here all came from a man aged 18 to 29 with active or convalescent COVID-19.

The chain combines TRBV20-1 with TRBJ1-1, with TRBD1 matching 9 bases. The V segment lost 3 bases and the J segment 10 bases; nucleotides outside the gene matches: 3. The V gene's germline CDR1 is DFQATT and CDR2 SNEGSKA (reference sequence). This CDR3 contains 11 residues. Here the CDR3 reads CSARAGQGAFF. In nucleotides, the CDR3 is TGCAGTGCTAGGGCGGGACAGGGAGCTTTCTTT.

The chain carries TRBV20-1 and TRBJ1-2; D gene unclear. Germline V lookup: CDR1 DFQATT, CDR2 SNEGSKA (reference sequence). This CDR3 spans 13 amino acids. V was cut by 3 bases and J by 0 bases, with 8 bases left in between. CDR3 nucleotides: TGCAGTGCTAGTTACAGTGCTAACTATGGCTACACCTTC. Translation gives CSASYSANYGYTF.

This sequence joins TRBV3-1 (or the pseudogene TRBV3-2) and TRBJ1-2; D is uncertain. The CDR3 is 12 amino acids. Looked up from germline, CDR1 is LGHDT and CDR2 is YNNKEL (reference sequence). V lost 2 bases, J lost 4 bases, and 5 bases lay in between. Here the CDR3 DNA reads TGTGCCAGCAGCCAAACAGTCTATGGCTACACCTTC. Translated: CASSQTVYGYTF.

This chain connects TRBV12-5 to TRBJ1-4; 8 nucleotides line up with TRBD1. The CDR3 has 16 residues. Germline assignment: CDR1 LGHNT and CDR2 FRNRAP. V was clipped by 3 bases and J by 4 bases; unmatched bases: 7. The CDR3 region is CASGFQETGVNEKLFF. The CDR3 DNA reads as TGTGCTAGTGGTTTTCAAGAGACAGGGGTTAATGAAAAACTGTTTTTT.

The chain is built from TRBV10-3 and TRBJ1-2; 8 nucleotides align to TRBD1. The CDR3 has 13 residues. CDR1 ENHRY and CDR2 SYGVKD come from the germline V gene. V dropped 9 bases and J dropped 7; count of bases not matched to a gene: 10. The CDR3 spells CAITGTGESGYTF. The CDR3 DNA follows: TGTGCCATTACCGGGACAGGAGAAAGTGGCTACACCTTC.

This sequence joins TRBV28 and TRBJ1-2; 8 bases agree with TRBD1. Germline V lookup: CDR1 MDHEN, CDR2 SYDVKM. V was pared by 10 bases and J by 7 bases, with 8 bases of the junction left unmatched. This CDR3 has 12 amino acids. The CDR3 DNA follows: TGTGCCACACTAGGACAGGGAGGTGGCTACACCTTC. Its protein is CATLGQGGGYTF.

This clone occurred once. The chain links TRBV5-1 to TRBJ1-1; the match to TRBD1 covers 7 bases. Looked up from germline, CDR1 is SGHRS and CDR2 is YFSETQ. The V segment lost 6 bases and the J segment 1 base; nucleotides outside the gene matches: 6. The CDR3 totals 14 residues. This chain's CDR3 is CASTSRQGNTEAFF. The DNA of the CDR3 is TGCGCCAGCACCTCTCGACAGGGGAACACTGAAGCTTTCTTT.

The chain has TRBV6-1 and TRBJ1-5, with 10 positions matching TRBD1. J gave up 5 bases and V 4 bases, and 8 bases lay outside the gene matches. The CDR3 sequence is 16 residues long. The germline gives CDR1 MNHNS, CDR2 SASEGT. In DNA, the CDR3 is TGTGCCAGCAGTGCCCAGCTAGGACAGGGGGATCAGCCCCAGCATTTT. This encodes CASSAQLGQGDQPQHF.

The CDR3 nucleotides read TGCGCCAGCAGCTCCATGCCAGGGGCGTCTGTTATGAACACTGAAGCTTTCTTT. Residues: CASSSMPGASVMNTEAFF. The chain joins TRBV5-1 to TRBJ1-1; weak D call: TRBD1 (6 bases). The CDR3 extends over 18 amino acids. Trimming removed 3 bases at V and 0 bases at J, with 21 bases between. Germline V gene lookup returns CDR1 SGHRS and CDR2 YFSETQ. Drawing the rest from reference TRBV5-1 and TRBJ1-1, the complete variable domain is KAGVTQTPRYLIKTRGQQVTLSCSPISGHRSVSWYQQTPGQGLQFLFEYFSETQRNKGNFPGRFSGRQFSNSRSEMNVSTLELGDSALYLCASSSMPGASVMNTEAFFGQGTRLTVV.

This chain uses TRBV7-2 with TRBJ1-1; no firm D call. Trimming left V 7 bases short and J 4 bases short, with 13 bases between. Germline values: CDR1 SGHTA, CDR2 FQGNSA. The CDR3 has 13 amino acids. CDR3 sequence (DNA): TGTGCCAGCACCACGGGAAGGGCCACTGAAGCTTTCTTT. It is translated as CASTTGRATEAFF.

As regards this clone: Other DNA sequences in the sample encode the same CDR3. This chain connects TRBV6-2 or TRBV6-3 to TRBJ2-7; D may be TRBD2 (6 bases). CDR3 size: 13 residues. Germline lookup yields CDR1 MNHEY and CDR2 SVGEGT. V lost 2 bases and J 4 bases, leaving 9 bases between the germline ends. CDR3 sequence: CASSYGGLYEQYF. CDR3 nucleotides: TGTGCCAGCAGTTACGGAGGGCTTTACGAGCAGTACTTC.

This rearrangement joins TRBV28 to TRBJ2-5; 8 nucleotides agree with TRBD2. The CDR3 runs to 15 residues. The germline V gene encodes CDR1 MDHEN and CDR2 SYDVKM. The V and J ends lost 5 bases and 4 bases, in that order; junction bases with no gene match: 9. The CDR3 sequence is CASSLPTGGPETQYF. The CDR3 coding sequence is TGTGCCAGCAGTCTACCTACGGGAGGGCCAGAGACCCAGTACTTC.

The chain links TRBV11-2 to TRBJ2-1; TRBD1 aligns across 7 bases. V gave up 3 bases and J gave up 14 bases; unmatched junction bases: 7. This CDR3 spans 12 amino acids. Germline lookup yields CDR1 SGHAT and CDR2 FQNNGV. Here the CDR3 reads CASSLRTGRKFF. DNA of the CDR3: TGTGCCAGCAGCTTGAGGACAGGCCGTAAGTTCTTC.

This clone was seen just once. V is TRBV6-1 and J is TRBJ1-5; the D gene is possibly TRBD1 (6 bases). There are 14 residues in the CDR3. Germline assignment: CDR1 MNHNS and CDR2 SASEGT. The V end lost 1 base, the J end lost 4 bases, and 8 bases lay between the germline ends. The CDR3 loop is CASSEGQDNQPQHF. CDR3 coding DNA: TGTGCCAGCAGTGAAGGACAGGATAATCAGCCCCAGCATTTT.

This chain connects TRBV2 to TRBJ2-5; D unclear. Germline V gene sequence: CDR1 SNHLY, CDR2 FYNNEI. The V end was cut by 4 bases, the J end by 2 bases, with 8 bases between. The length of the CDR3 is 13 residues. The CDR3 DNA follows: TGTGCCAGCAGTGGGGCAGGACAAGAGACCCAGTACTTC. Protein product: CASSGAGQETQYF.

Written as DNA, the CDR3 is TGTGCCAGCAGCCTCCGGTTAGCGGGAAGCACAGATACGCAGTATTTT. Translated: CASSLRLAGSTDTQYF. The chain recombines TRBV11-1 with TRBJ2-3, with 8 nucleotides matching TRBD2. The trim removed 5 bases at V and 0 bases at J, leaving 7 bases unmatched. CDR1 and CDR2 (germline): SGHAT, FQDESV (reference sequence). The CDR3 consists of 16 residues.

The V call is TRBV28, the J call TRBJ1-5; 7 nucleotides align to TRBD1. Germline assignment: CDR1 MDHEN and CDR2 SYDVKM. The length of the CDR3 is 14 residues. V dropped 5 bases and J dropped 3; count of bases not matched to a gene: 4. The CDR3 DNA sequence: TGTGCCAGCAGTCTGGGACAGATCAATCAGCCCCAGCATTTT. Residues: CASSLGQINQPQHF.

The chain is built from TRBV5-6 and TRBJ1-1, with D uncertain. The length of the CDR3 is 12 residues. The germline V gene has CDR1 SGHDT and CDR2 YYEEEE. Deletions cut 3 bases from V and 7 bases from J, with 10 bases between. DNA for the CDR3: TGTGCCAGCAGCTCTGGAGGTTATGAAGCTTTCTTT. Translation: CASSSGGYEAFF.